Presented here are 31 T cell receptor beta chains from one specimen sequenced in a study of shared T cell receptors in the human thymus listed by TCRdb under 2021. Library preparation employed the immunoSEQ multiplex PCR assay. TCRdb provides this immuneACCESS table in a form limited to in-frame rearrangements. Some clones are lacking; in checked studies, under half of them reflect an unresolved V gene, and why the rest are absent is not known. A total of about 610,000 clones appear in this sample, around 89% of them only once. The leading ten clones occupy about 0.01% of the sample. The same specimen was also included in a second study, on human thymus T cells.

Sequencing was carried out using thymocytes. These receptors all come from a boy under three years old with a congenital heart defect. Donor details come from another sample of the same person, matched by shared clones.

This chain joins TRBV5-6 and TRBJ2-1, with D maybe TRBD2 (6 bases). This CDR3 region has 16 residues. CDR1 is SGHDT, CDR2 YYEEEE, per germline. Trimming removed 4 bases from V and 1 base from J, with 15 bases in between. Written as DNA, the CDR3 is TGTGCCAGCAGCCCGGACCTTGGGAGGTCCTACAATGAGCAGTTCTTC. Its protein product is CASSPDLGRSYNEQFF. The entire variable domain, with the rest obtained from reference TRBV5-6 and TRBJ2-1, is as follows: DAGVTQSPTHLIKTRGQQVTLRCSPKSGHDTVSWYQQALGQGPQFIFQYYEEEERQRGNFPDRFSGHQFPNYSSELNVNALLLGDSALYLCASSPDLGRSYNEQFFGPGTRLTVL.

As for this clone: Other DNA variants within this sample encode the same CDR3. The chain employs TRBV27 and TRBJ2-7, with a possible D match to TRBD1 (6 bases). This CDR3 spans 14 amino acids. Germline V lookup: CDR1 MNHEY, CDR2 SMNVEV (reference sequence). Deletions cut 6 bases from V and 0 bases from J, with 12 bases between. CDR3 sequence (DNA): TGTGCCAGCAGCCCCGACAGGAGCTCCTACGAGCAGTACTTC. Translated: CASSPDRSSYEQYF.

The V gene is TRBV19, the J gene TRBJ1-1, with 7 bases lining up with TRBD1. Germline V gene sequence: CDR1 LNHDA, CDR2 SQIVND (reference sequence). V shed 2 bases and J 5 bases; nucleotides not matched to a gene: 8. The CDR3 extends over 15 amino acids. CDR3 protein: CASSIMGRGMTEAFF. The CDR3 DNA reads as TGTGCCAGTAGTATAATGGGCAGGGGGATGACTGAAGCTTTCTTT.

This chain joins TRBV28 and TRBJ2-3; maybe TRBD2 (7 bases). With 3 bases removed from V and 4 bases from J, the gap between germline ends came to 14 bases. Germline V gene lookup returns CDR1 MDHEN and CDR2 SYDVKM. This CDR3 spans 15 amino acids. CDR3 residues: CASSFGGRGADTQYF. DNA for the CDR3: TGTGCCAGCAGTTTTGGGGGGAGGGGGGCAGATACGCAGTATTTT.

This clone was detected only a few times. This chain connects TRBV30 to TRBJ2-6; 7 nucleotides align to TRBD1. The CDR3 has 16 amino acids. The V and J ends lost 2 bases and 2 bases, in that order; junction bases with no gene match: 6. The germline V gene has CDR1 GTSNPN and CDR2 SVGIG (reference sequence). The CDR3 DNA reads as TGTGCCTGGAGTCAGCAGGGGGAAACTGGGGCCAACGTCCTGACTTTC. Its protein is CAWSQQGETGANVLTF.

The chain links TRBV18 to TRBJ1-2; no clear D. Deletions cut 1 base from V and 1 base from J, with 10 bases between. Germline-derived CDR1 and CDR2 are KGHSH and LQKENI. The CDR3 extends over 15 amino acids. The CDR3 protein is CASSPQSPLNYGYTF. The CDR3 coding sequence is TGTGCCAGCTCACCACAAAGTCCACTTAACTATGGCTACACCTTC.

CDR3 sequence reads: CASSPGQAYEQYF. The CDR3 nucleotides are TGTGCCAGCAGCCCGGGACAGGCCTACGAGCAGTACTTC. V gene TRBV16 combines with J gene TRBJ2-7, with TRBD1 identical over 8 bases. Unmatched junction bases numbered 1, after V lost 4 bases and J lost 2 bases. This CDR3 region has 13 residues. CDR1 and CDR2 from the germline V gene are KGHSY and FQNENV.

V is TRBV6-1 and J is TRBJ1-4; 9 nucleotides line up with TRBD1. V was pared by 4 bases and J by 3 bases, with 6 bases of the junction left unmatched. Germline lookup yields CDR1 MNHNS and CDR2 SASEGT. This CDR3 is 16 amino acids long. The CDR3 protein is CASSAEDRGANEKLFF. CDR3 sequence (DNA): TGTGCCAGCAGTGCCGAGGACAGGGGTGCTAATGAAAAACTGTTTTTT.

The V and J genes are TRBV19 and TRBJ1-1, with TRBD1 as a possible D gene (5 bases). In germline, CDR1 is LNHDA, CDR2 SQIVND (reference sequence). This CDR3 contains 13 residues. Trimming stripped 4 bases from V and 9 bases from J, with 15 bases between. The CDR3 DNA sequence: TGTGCCAGTAGTAGGGGCCCCCTAAAGCAAGCTTTCTTT. Protein sequence: CASSRGPLKQAFF.

The chain is built from TRBV28 and TRBJ2-5; possible D gene TRBD1, 6 bases. V lost 5 bases, J lost 2 bases, and 12 bases lay in between. CDR1 is MDHEN and CDR2 is SYDVKM in the germline V gene. There are 14 residues in the CDR3. CDR3 in DNA: TGTGCCAGCAGTCAGGGACAAAAACAAGAGACCCAGTACTTC. This translates into CASSQGQKQETQYF.

This chain links TRBV25-1 with TRBJ2-6; D gene uncertain. Germline loops: CDR1 MGHDK, CDR2 SYGVNS. The CDR3 contains 18 residues. The V end lost 6 bases, the J end lost 0 bases, and 18 bases lay between the germline ends. For the CDR3, the DNA is TGTGCCAGCAGGTCCCCGAGACTTAGTCGCTCTGGGGCCAACGTCCTGACTTTC. Its protein is CASRSPRLSRSGANVLTF.

The chain is built from TRBV28 and TRBJ2-2, with D perhaps TRBD2 (6 bases). Germline CDR1 and CDR2: MDHEN and SYDVKM. The CDR3 loop spans 16 amino acids. The V gene lost 2 bases and the J gene lost 1 base, with 11 bases spanning the gap. CDR3 amino acids: CASSLRASENTGELFF. The CDR3 DNA sequence: TGTGCCAGCAGTTTAAGGGCTAGCGAGAACACCGGGGAGCTGTTTTTT.

The chain combines TRBV9 with TRBJ2-3; a weak D match, TRBD2 (6 bases). The length of the CDR3 is 13 residues. Looked up from germline, CDR1 is SGDLS and CDR2 is YYNGEE. Trimming left V 6 bases short and J 1 base short, with 9 bases between. CDR3 in DNA: TGTGCCAGCACCGGAGGGGGCACAGATACGCAGTATTTT. Residues: CASTGGGTDTQYF.

The chain links TRBV5-1 to TRBJ1-2; 12 bases line up with TRBD1. Trimming took 4 bases from V and 4 from J; bases not matched to a gene: 11. The CDR3 is 17 residues long. In germline, CDR1 is SGHRS, CDR2 YFSETQ. CDR3 loop: CASSPTRDRGRSYGYTF. The CDR3 region has the DNA TGCGCCAGCAGCCCAACACGGGACAGGGGGCGCAGCTATGGCTACACCTTC.

This sequence joins TRBV18 and TRBJ1-3; D not certain. Germline lookup yields CDR1 KGHSH and CDR2 LQKENI. This CDR3 contains 15 residues. Trimming took 5 bases from V and 0 from J, leaving 11 bases between them. The DNA of the CDR3 is TGTGCCAGCTCAACCCATAGTGTCTCTGGAAACACCATATATTTT. This sequence encodes CASSTHSVSGNTIYF.

The CDR3 DNA is TGTGCCAGCAGCTCTTTAGCGGATGAATGGGAGACCCAGTACTTC. Its translation is CASSSLADEWETQYF. The rearrangement joins TRBV7-9 to TRBJ2-5; D might be TRBD2 (6 bases). The germline V gene has CDR1 SEHNR and CDR2 FQNEAQ (reference sequence). The length of the CDR3 is 15 residues. Trimming left V 4 bases short and J 5 bases short, with 17 bases between. The variable domain in full, with the rest retrieved from reference TRBV7-9 and TRBJ2-5, is DTGVSQNPRHKITKRGQNVTFRCDPISEHNRLYWYRQTLGQGPEFLTYFQNEAQLEKSRLLSDRFSAERPKGSFSTLEIQRTEQGDSAMYLCASSSLADEWETQYFGPGTRLLVL.

This chain uses TRBV28 with TRBJ1-2, with 9 bases that match TRBD1. V shed 6 bases and J 2 bases; nucleotides not matched to a gene: 7. The CDR3 has 15 residues. Per the germline V gene, CDR1 is MDHEN and CDR2 is SYDVKM. As DNA, the CDR3 is TGTGCCAGCAGCCCCGGACAGGGGAACAACTATGGCTACACCTTC. Translating it yields CASSPGQGNNYGYTF.

The chain employs TRBV6-7 and TRBJ2-7, with D maybe TRBD1 (6 bases). TRBV6-7 is filed as an ORF, its function uncertain. The length of the CDR3 is 14 residues. V lost 1 base to trimming and J lost 7 bases, with 14 bases between them. CDR3 in DNA: TGTGCCAGCAGTTACTACAGGGCCCCCTGGGAGCAGTACTTC. Translated: CASSYYRAPWEQYF.

The chain links TRBV5-1 to TRBJ2-5; TRBD1 might be the D (6 bases). CDR3 length equals 15 residues. CDR1 and CDR2 (germline): SGHRS, YFSETQ. Trimming stripped 0 bases from V and 2 bases from J, with 11 bases between. The CDR3 region is CASSLDGTLQETQYF. The CDR3 nucleotides are TGCGCCAGCAGCTTGGATGGGACACTTCAAGAGACCCAGTACTTC.

This clone was seen only once. The V call is TRBV6-6, the J call TRBJ2-7, with D possibly being TRBD1 (6 bases). This CDR3 spans 13 amino acids. V was pared by 5 bases and J by 2 bases, with 10 bases between. From germline, CDR1 is MNHNY and CDR2 SVGAGI (reference sequence). The CDR3 sequence: CASSSRGAYEQYF. The CDR3 DNA reads TGTGCCAGCAGTAGCAGGGGCGCCTACGAGCAGTACTTC.

This chain uses TRBV5-4 with TRBJ2-7; possibly TRBD2 for D (6 bases). Germline-derived CDR1 and CDR2 are SGHNT and YYREEE (reference sequence). Deletions cut 1 base from V and 4 bases from J, with 15 bases between. This CDR3 comprises 15 residues. CDR3 nucleotide sequence: TGTGCCAGCAGCTTGCGGAGGGAGATCTCTTACGAGCAGTACTTC. Its protein product is CASSLRREISYEQYF.

This chain uses TRBV6-1 with TRBJ1-5; D might be TRBD1 (5 bases). Germline V lookup: CDR1 MNHNS, CDR2 SASEGT. Trimming took 2 bases from V and 0 from J, leaving 11 bases between them. The length of the CDR3 is 16 residues. The chain's CDR3 is CASSEPTVSSNQPQHF. Written as DNA, the CDR3 is TGTGCCAGCAGTGAACCGACAGTAAGTAGCAATCAGCCCCAGCATTTT.

The CDR3 sequence is CASSPDRGRGYTF. The CDR3, as DNA: TGCGCCAGCAGCCCGGACAGGGGACGAGGCTACACCTTC. The chain has TRBV4-1 and TRBJ1-2; the match to TRBD1 covers 9 bases. The V gene end was trimmed by 4 bases and the J gene end by 8 bases; junction bases not matched to a gene: 5. Germline V gene data show CDR1 as MGHRA and CDR2 as YSYEKL. This CDR3 contains 13 residues.

This clone showed up just once. The chain recombines TRBV6-5 with TRBJ2-3; the match to TRBD1 covers 9 bases. The CDR3 runs to 15 residues. V was clipped by 5 bases and J by 3 bases; unmatched bases: 6. Germline V gives CDR1 MNHEY, CDR2 SVGAGI. The CDR3 DNA reads TGTGCCAGCAGTCCACAGGGGGCCAGGACAGATACGCAGTATTTT. This translates into CASSPQGARTDTQYF.

The CDR3 region is CASSQVAPGGPNEQFF. The CDR3, as DNA: TGCGCCAGCAGCCAAGTGGCCCCTGGAGGTCCCAATGAGCAGTTCTTC. V usage is TRBV4-3 and J usage is TRBJ2-1, with D maybe TRBD2 (5 bases). The germline V and J ends were trimmed by 1 base and 6 bases, with 16 bases remaining between them. Germline V gene data show CDR1 as LGHNA and CDR2 as YSLEER. The CDR3 is 16 residues long.

V usage is TRBV19 and J usage is TRBJ2-1; 14 bases match TRBD2. This CDR3 has 18 amino acids. V was pared by 5 bases and J by 7 bases, with 13 bases of the junction left unmatched. Germline V gene data show CDR1 as LNHDA and CDR2 as SQIVND (reference sequence). CDR3 region: CASSPQTSGRGPGNEQFF. The CDR3 nucleotides read TGTGCCAGTAGTCCCCAGACTAGCGGGAGGGGGCCTGGGAATGAGCAGTTCTTC.

This clone was found a few times. The V gene is TRBV4-1, the J gene TRBJ1-3; the D is unclear. The germline V gene encodes CDR1 MGHRA and CDR2 YSYEKL. Trimming removed 3 bases from V and 0 bases from J, with 12 bases in between. The CDR3 totals 16 residues. CDR3 sequence: CASSHEYGISGNTIYF. The CDR3 coding sequence is TGCGCCAGCAGCCACGAGTACGGGATCTCTGGAAACACCATATATTTT.

The genes are TRBV6-5 and TRBJ2-1; possibly TRBD2 for D (5 bases). Germline V CDR1 and CDR2: MNHEY, SVGAGI. V lost 0 bases and J lost 3, with 12 bases in between. The CDR3 loop spans 16 amino acids. This CDR3 is CASSYSGLVIYNEQFF. CDR3 sequence (DNA): TGTGCCAGCAGTTACTCAGGACTGGTTATCTACAATGAGCAGTTCTTC.

The chain is built from TRBV30 and TRBJ1-1, with TRBD1 matching over 8 bases. The CDR3 runs 15 residues. The J segment lost 1 base and the V segment lost 0 bases, leaving 4 bases of the junction unmatched. Per the germline V gene, CDR1 is GTSNPN and CDR2 is SVGIG (reference sequence). The chain's CDR3 is CAWSVTGGGNTEAFF. The DNA of the CDR3 is TGTGCCTGGAGTGTAACAGGGGGAGGGAACACTGAAGCTTTCTTT. Full variable domain (missing parts from reference TRBV30 and TRBJ1-1): SQTIHQWPATLVQPVGSPLSLECTVEGTSNPNLYWYRQAAGRGLQLLFYSVGIGQISSEVPQNLSASRPQDRQFILSSKKLLLSDSGFYLCAWSVTGGGNTEAFFGQGTRLTVV.

The chain employs TRBV6-5 and TRBJ1-6; TRBD1 matches 7 bases. The CDR3 runs 14 residues. CDR1 and CDR2 (germline): MNHEY, SVGAGI. Trimming took 6 bases from V and 5 from J; bases not matched to a gene: 4. The CDR3 DNA is TGTGCCAGCAGATTGGGACAGCATAATTCACCCCTCCACTTT. Protein: CASRLGQHNSPLHF.

The J gene is TRBJ1-1, the V gene TRBV15, with 7 positions matching TRBD1. V was pared by 6 bases and J by 8 bases, with 15 bases of the junction left unmatched. This CDR3 region has 15 residues. Germline V gives CDR1 LNHNV, CDR2 YYDKDF (reference sequence). CDR3 protein: CATRVTGTGVREAFF. Written as DNA, the CDR3 is TGTGCCACCAGAGTGACAGGGACCGGTGTAAGGGAAGCTTTCTTT.